The rows below give T cell receptor beta chains drawn from one sample of a study of CD8 T cells in Susac syndrome. Via MiXCR, TCRdb re-called the immunoSEQ multiplex PCR reads, giving one row per CDR3 protein. The sample lists roughly 220,000 distinct CDR3 sequences, about 94% seen once, with around 0.15% in the top ten. The sequenced sample was CD4+ T cells from PBMCs. Receptors originate from a human donor with Susac syndrome. Each CDR3 is given with its conserved first and last residue. A D gene is named only where the DNA matches it firmly. Rows give clone size only sometimes, using once, few, many, or a class for an expanded clone.

CDR3aa: CASSSRPVYGYTF; CDR3nt: TGTGCCAGCAGCTCTCGCCCAGTCTATGGCTACACCTTC; abundance: NA; v_gene: TRBV5-4; j_gene: TRBJ1-2; d_gene: NA
CDR3aa: CASTSLGTGDNEQFF; CDR3nt: TGTGCCAGCACCTCTCTGGGGACAGGGGACAATGAGCAGTTCTTC; abundance: once; v_gene: TRBV7-9; j_gene: TRBJ2-1; d_gene: TRBD1
CDR3aa: CASSPTRLGTGGKETQYF; CDR3nt: TGTGCCAGTAGCCCAACAAGGCTCGGGACAGGGGGCAAGGAGACCCAGTACTTC; abundance: NA; v_gene: TRBV19; j_gene: TRBJ2-5; d_gene: TRBD1
CDR3aa: CAWSVQGPYEQYF; CDR3nt: TGTGCCTGGAGTGTTCAGGGCCCCTACGAGCAGTACTTC; abundance: NA; v_gene: TRBV30; j_gene: TRBJ2-7; d_gene: NA
CDR3aa: CSAMSGEPAEQYF; CDR3nt: TGCAGTGCTATGAGTGGGGAACCGGCGGAGCAGTACTTC; abundance: NA; v_gene: TRBV20-1; j_gene: TRBJ2-7; d_gene: NA
CDR3aa: CASSQGTGRSGANVLTF; CDR3nt: TGTGCCAGCAGCCAGGGGACAGGTCGCTCTGGGGCCAACGTCCTGACTTTC; abundance: once; v_gene: TRBV7-2; j_gene: TRBJ2-6; d_gene: TRBD1
CDR3aa: CSALKQGKDGYTF; CDR3nt: TGCAGTGCTTTAAAACAGGGGAAGGATGGCTACACCTTC; abundance: NA; v_gene: TRBV20-1; j_gene: TRBJ1-2; d_gene: TRBD1
CDR3aa: CASSTQEGGYTF; CDR3nt: TGTGCCAGCAGTACTCAGGAGGGTGGCTACACCTTC; abundance: NA; v_gene: TRBV6-5; j_gene: TRBJ1-2; d_gene: NA
CDR3aa: CSASPFRASGGGYEQYF; CDR3nt: TGCAGTGCTAGCCCCTTCAGGGCTAGCGGGGGGGGCTACGAGCAGTACTTC; abundance: NA; v_gene: TRBV20-1; j_gene: TRBJ2-7; d_gene: TRBD2
CDR3aa: CASSPPAQGGFTEQYF; CDR3nt: TGTGCCAGCAGTCCGCCGGCGCAGGGGGGTTTTACCGAGCAGTACTTC; abundance: once; v_gene: TRBV12-3/TRBV12-4; j_gene: TRBJ2-7; d_gene: NA
CDR3aa: CAWSVRDLSWGDTQYF; CDR3nt: TGTGCCTGGAGTGTCCGGGACCTAAGTTGGGGAGATACGCAGTATTTT; abundance: NA; v_gene: TRBV30; j_gene: TRBJ2-3; d_gene: NA
CDR3aa: CASGLVGLAGAYEQYF; CDR3nt: TGTGCTAGTGGTTTGGTAGGCCTAGCGGGAGCCTACGAGCAGTACTTC; abundance: NA; v_gene: TRBV12-5; j_gene: TRBJ2-7; d_gene: TRBD2
CDR3aa: CASSLNRRRLGEQYF; CDR3nt: TGTGCCAGCAGCTTAAACAGGAGGAGGCTTGGCGAGCAGTACTTC; abundance: NA; v_gene: TRBV7-3; j_gene: TRBJ2-7; d_gene: NA
CDR3aa: CASSYGQVGYGYTF; CDR3nt: TGTGCCAGCAGTTACGGTCAGGTTGGCTATGGCTACACCTTC; abundance: NA; v_gene: TRBV6-5; j_gene: TRBJ1-2; d_gene: NA
CDR3aa: CASSLGLRNEQFF; CDR3nt: TGTGCCAGCAGCTTGGGACTCCGAAATGAGCAGTTCTTC; abundance: NA; v_gene: TRBV9; j_gene: TRBJ2-1; d_gene: NA
CDR3aa: CASSLGRGQVGPNEQFF; CDR3nt: TGTGCCAGCAGTTTGGGCCGGGGGCAGGTCGGACCCAATGAGCAGTTCTTC; abundance: NA; v_gene: TRBV12-3/TRBV12-4; j_gene: TRBJ2-1; d_gene: NA
CDR3aa: CASSSFTNTEAFF; CDR3nt: TGTGCCAGCAGTTCCTTTACGAACACTGAAGCTTTCTTT; abundance: NA; v_gene: TRBV6-2/TRBV6-3; j_gene: TRBJ1-1; d_gene: NA
CDR3aa: CASRKTDGGQETQYF; CDR3nt: TGTGCCAGCAGGAAGACAGACGGAGGCCAAGAGACCCAGTACTTC; abundance: NA; v_gene: TRBV2; j_gene: TRBJ2-5; d_gene: NA
CDR3aa: CSVVSGGGSYNEQFF; CDR3nt: TGCAGCGTTGTGTCTGGCGGGGGCTCCTACAATGAGCAGTTCTTC; abundance: NA; v_gene: TRBV29-1; j_gene: TRBJ2-1; d_gene: TRBD2
CDR3aa: CASSSSNRESGEQYF; CDR3nt: TGTGCCAGCAGTTCTTCAAACAGGGAGTCCGGCGAGCAGTACTTC; abundance: once; v_gene: TRBV6-2/TRBV6-3; j_gene: TRBJ2-7; d_gene: NA
CDR3aa: CASRAGGAQYF; CDR3nt: TGTGCCAGTAGAGCAGGGGGCGCGCAGTATTTT; abundance: NA; v_gene: TRBV28; j_gene: TRBJ2-3; d_gene: TRBD1
CDR3aa: CASSAREGAGYTF; CDR3nt: TGTGCCAGCAGCGCCCGCGAAGGGGCTGGCTACACCTTC; abundance: NA; v_gene: TRBV9; j_gene: TRBJ1-2; d_gene: NA
CDR3aa: CASSPLDRGAGETQYF; CDR3nt: TGCGCCAGCAGCCCCCTGGACAGGGGAGCAGGGGAGACCCAGTACTTC; abundance: NA; v_gene: TRBV5-1; j_gene: TRBJ2-5; d_gene: TRBD1
CDR3aa: CASSQGLLTQTSYGYTF; CDR3nt: TGTGCCAGCAGCCAAGGGCTTCTGACTCAAACGAGCTATGGCTACACCTTC; abundance: NA; v_gene: TRBV4-2; j_gene: TRBJ1-2; d_gene: NA
CDR3aa: CSARADSGVGGNIQYF; CDR3nt: TGCAGTGCTAGAGCTGATAGCGGGGTCGGCGGCAACATTCAGTACTTC; abundance: NA; v_gene: TRBV20-1; j_gene: TRBJ2-4; d_gene: TRBD2
CDR3aa: CASSLEGLNTEAFF; CDR3nt: TGTGCCAGCAGCTTAGAGGGGCTGAACACTGAAGCTTTCTTT; abundance: NA; v_gene: TRBV7-6; j_gene: TRBJ1-1; d_gene: NA
CDR3aa: CASSSPGGQPQHF; CDR3nt: TGTGCCAGCAGTTCCCCGGGGGGGCAGCCCCAGCATTTT; abundance: once; v_gene: TRBV28; j_gene: TRBJ1-5; d_gene: NA
CDR3aa: CACHEVRTSTDTQYF; CDR3nt: TGTGCCTGCCATGAGGTACGAACTAGCACAGATACGCAGTATTTT; abundance: NA; v_gene: TRBV30; j_gene: TRBJ2-3; d_gene: NA
CDR3aa: CSVQGGWETQYF; CDR3nt: TGCAGCGTTCAGGGCGGGTGGGAGACCCAGTACTTC; abundance: NA; v_gene: TRBV29-1; j_gene: TRBJ2-5; d_gene: NA
CDR3aa: CASGRLTGAEAFF; CDR3nt: TGTGCTAGTGGACGTCTGACAGGGGCTGAAGCTTTCTTT; abundance: NA; v_gene: TRBV12-5; j_gene: TRBJ1-1; d_gene: TRBD1
CDR3aa: CSVGDYNQPQHF; CDR3nt: TGCAGCGTTGGCGACTACAATCAGCCCCAGCATTTT; abundance: NA; v_gene: TRBV29-1; j_gene: TRBJ1-5; d_gene: NA
CDR3aa: CASSQEGENYGYTF; CDR3nt: TGCGCCAGCAGCCAAGAGGGGGAAAACTATGGCTACACCTTC; abundance: NA; v_gene: TRBV4-3; j_gene: TRBJ1-2; d_gene: NA
CDR3aa: CASSPTRFYTF; CDR3nt: TGTGCCAGCAGCCCTACCCGTTTTTACACCTTC; abundance: NA; v_gene: TRBV6-6; j_gene: TRBJ1-2; d_gene: NA
CDR3aa: CASSSGPRQPQHF; CDR3nt: TGTGCCAGCAGCTCGGGGCCAAGACAGCCCCAGCATTTT; abundance: NA; v_gene: TRBV9; j_gene: TRBJ1-5; d_gene: NA
CDR3aa: CASRSRVRDEETQYF; CDR3nt: TGTGCCAGCCGCTCCAGGGTCCGGGATGAAGAGACCCAGTACTTC; abundance: once; v_gene: TRBV6-6; j_gene: TRBJ2-5; d_gene: NA
CDR3aa: CASSVGRDRAYEQYF; CDR3nt: TGTGCCAGCAGCGTAGGGAGGGACCGTGCCTACGAGCAGTACTTC; abundance: NA; v_gene: TRBV9; j_gene: TRBJ2-7; d_gene: NA
CDR3aa: CASSQNMVAHSPLHF; CDR3nt: TGCGCCAGCAGCCAAAACATGGTAGCCCATTCACCCCTCCACTTT; abundance: few; v_gene: TRBV4-1; j_gene: TRBJ1-6; d_gene: NA
CDR3aa: CASSLQDWRTDTQYF; CDR3nt: TGTGCCAGCAGCCTTCAGGACTGGCGCACAGATACGCAGTATTTT; abundance: NA; v_gene: TRBV5-6; j_gene: TRBJ2-3; d_gene: NA
CDR3aa: CASSQGETNTEAFF; CDR3nt: TGTGCCAGCAGCCAGGGGGAAACGAACACTGAAGCTTTCTTT; abundance: NA; v_gene: TRBV3-1; j_gene: TRBJ1-1; d_gene: NA
CDR3aa: CASSLAGPSAQHF; CDR3nt: TGTGCCAGCAGTTTAGCAGGACCTTCGGCCCAGCATTTT; abundance: NA; v_gene: TRBV12-3/TRBV12-4; j_gene: TRBJ1-5; d_gene: NA
CDR3aa: CASSEVIGSQETQYF; CDR3nt: TGTGCCAGCAGCGAGGTCATCGGAAGCCAAGAGACCCAGTACTTC; abundance: NA; v_gene: TRBV9; j_gene: TRBJ2-5; d_gene: NA
CDR3aa: CASTFRGRGRSNQPQHF; CDR3nt: TGTGCCAGCACCTTTAGGGGCCGGGGAAGGAGCAATCAGCCCCAGCATTTT; abundance: NA; v_gene: TRBV28; j_gene: TRBJ1-5; d_gene: NA
CDR3aa: CAWSGLTEAFF; CDR3nt: TGTGCCTGGAGTGGTTTGACTGAAGCTTTCTTT; abundance: NA; v_gene: TRBV30; j_gene: TRBJ1-1; d_gene: NA
CDR3aa: CSARDPSGGTSSYEQYF; CDR3nt: TGCAGTGCCAGAGATCCTAGCGGGGGTACAAGCTCCTACGAGCAGTACTTC; abundance: once; v_gene: TRBV20-1; j_gene: TRBJ2-7; d_gene: TRBD2
CDR3aa: CASSLNSDPGPRGTGELFF; CDR3nt: TGTGCCAGCAGTTTGAACTCCGACCCGGGCCCCAGGGGCACCGGGGAGCTGTTTTTT; abundance: NA; v_gene: TRBV12-3/TRBV12-4; j_gene: TRBJ2-2; d_gene: NA
CDR3aa: CAWSVSGSETQYF; CDR3nt: TGTGCCTGGAGTGTATCCGGGTCAGAGACCCAGTACTTC; abundance: NA; v_gene: TRBV30; j_gene: TRBJ2-5; d_gene: NA
CDR3aa: CASSLTGQAILQETQYF; CDR3nt: TGTGCCAGCAGCTTGACCGGACAGGCTATTCTTCAAGAGACCCAGTACTTC; abundance: NA; v_gene: TRBV5-6; j_gene: TRBJ2-5; d_gene: TRBD1
CDR3aa: CASSQGTGNYGYTF; CDR3nt: TGTGCCAGCAGCCAAGGGACAGGGAACTATGGCTACACCTTC; abundance: NA; v_gene: TRBV3-1; j_gene: TRBJ1-2; d_gene: TRBD1
CDR3aa: CASSYADSNQPQHF; CDR3nt: TGTGCCAGCAGTTACGCGGACAGCAATCAGCCCCAGCATTTT; abundance: NA; v_gene: TRBV6-6; j_gene: TRBJ1-5; d_gene: NA
CDR3aa: CASSDRRGNGYTF; CDR3nt: TGTGCCAGCAGTGACAGGAGGGGAAATGGCTACACCTTC; abundance: NA; v_gene: TRBV27; j_gene: TRBJ1-2; d_gene: NA
CDR3aa: CASSYDATYEQYF; CDR3nt: TGTGCCAGCAGTTACGATGCGACCTACGAGCAGTACTTC; abundance: NA; v_gene: TRBV6-5; j_gene: TRBJ2-7; d_gene: NA
CDR3aa: CASSEVARTDTQYF; CDR3nt: TGTGCCAGCAGTGAGGTTGCACGAACAGATACGCAGTATTTT; abundance: NA; v_gene: TRBV6-4; j_gene: TRBJ2-3; d_gene: NA